The TCR beta chain under discussion was sequenced for a study of vaccination effects on CD4 cells after COVID-19. Across the study: Following the second dose by a median of 72 days, the post-vaccine samples were obtained.

The table lists this clone with a few counts. Its antigen is unidentified. Sequencing was performed with immunoSEQ multiplex PCR; in TCRdb, only in-frame clones are kept and a portion is missing. Here the sample spans about 15,000 clones, approximately 70% being singletons. Regarding the study as a whole: Healthy vaccinees had only 1 of 255 vaccine-induced clones cross-react with common cold coronaviruses. Recruitment yielded few convalescent patients, and the study had no early post-infection timepoints. Long after vaccination, the clones induced by infection and by vaccine shrank markedly in size.

V lost 10 bases and J lost 5; bases outside the gene matches: 8. The CDR3 extends over 13 amino acids. Germline assignment: CDR1 LNHDA and CDR2 SQIVND (reference sequence). Antigen-specific CD4+ T cell clonotypes were called by their expansion after viral peptide-pool culture in ViraFEST. Upon completion of around 9 days in culture, CD4+ T cells were isolated. BNT162b2 vaccine or mRNA-1273 vaccine was given to participants in two doses. The rearrangement links TRBV19 to TRBJ1-2, with 9 bases that match TRBD1. The source material was CD4+ T cells from PBMCs cultured with SARS-CoV-2 spike peptides, sampled after COVID-19 vaccination. The clonotype comes from a human donor who received a COVID-19 vaccine. The CDR3 DNA reads as TGTGCCACCCTCGACAGGGGGAAGTATGGCTACACCTTC. This sequence encodes CATLDRGKYGYTF.